This TCR beta chain was sequenced for a study of blood T cells in healthy people across ages. This clonotype was seen repeatedly, ten times or more. A second about 7 to 12 cycle PCR used barcoded and J-beta primers. TCRdb re-called the 5' RACE reads through MiXCR, storing one row per CDR3 protein. The sample consists of some 1.5 million distinct CDR3 sequences, approximately 42% of them appearing once. The CDR3 spans 13 residues. Trimming took 5 bases from V and 4 from J; bases not matched to a gene: 3. CDR1 and CDR2 from the germline V gene are SGHTA and FQGNSA. The sequenced sample consisted of blood. This sequence originates from a woman between 18 and 30 years old in good health. V usage is TRBV7-2 and J usage is TRBJ2-7, with 9 bases matching TRBD2. CDR3: CASSMTSGYEQYF. The CDR3 coding sequence is TGTGCCAGCAGCATGACTAGCGGATACGAGCAGTACTTC.